One and the same sample provided the 13 T cell receptor beta chains below, sequenced in a study of blood T cell repertoires in COVID-19. The protocol was immunoSEQ multiplex PCR, while the TCRdb copy is restricted to in-frame clones and leaves out a portion. The sample holds approximately 99,000 clones, about 85% seen once. The sequencing input was peripheral blood. Every receptor here comes from a woman aged 70-85 years with acute or convalescent COVID-19.

The CDR3 DNA is TGTGCCAGCAGCGGGACAGGGGGAGAAGCTTTCTTT. Its protein is CASSGTGGEAFF. The gene calls are TRBV28 and TRBJ1-1; 11 bases match TRBD1. The CDR3 is 12 residues long. The V segment lost 6 bases and the J segment 8 bases; nucleotides outside the gene matches: 2. Germline V gene lookup returns CDR1 MDHEN and CDR2 SYDVKM.

The rearrangement links TRBV14 to TRBJ2-1; 9 bases match TRBD1. Trimming took 0 bases from V and 14 from J; bases not matched to a gene: 5. The CDR3 covers 13 residues. The V gene's germline CDR1 is SGHDN and CDR2 FVKESK. For the CDR3, the DNA is TGTGCCAGCAGCCAAGATTTGGGGACAGGGAAGTTCTTC. This codes for CASSQDLGTGKFF.

J is TRBJ2-3 and V is TRBV5-1; possibly TRBD2 for D (6 bases). Germline-derived CDR1 and CDR2 are SGHRS and YFSETQ. This CDR3 is 16 amino acids long. Trimming removed 0 bases from V and 0 bases from J, with 11 bases in between. For the CDR3, the DNA is TGCGCCAGCAGCTTGGCCGGCGCGGGGAGCACAGATACGCAGTATTTT. Translating it yields CASSLAGAGSTDTQYF.

V and J are TRBV9 and TRBJ1-4, with D perhaps matching TRBD1 (6 bases). Germline V CDR1 and CDR2: SGDLS, YYNGEE. The CDR3 sequence is 16 residues long. Trimming took off 4 bases at V and 0 bases at J, with 13 bases between the two ends. The CDR3 DNA reads TGTGCCAGCAGCCCCGGACAGAGTGCAACTAATGAAAAACTGTTTTTT. Protein sequence: CASSPGQSATNEKLFF.

The chain joins TRBV6-5 to TRBJ2-2; 9 bases agree with TRBD2. Germline CDR1 MNHEY, CDR2 SVGAGI. Trimming at V came to 7 bases and at J to 3 bases, leaving 6 bases not matched to a gene. The CDR3 is made up of 15 amino acids. CDR3 amino acids: CASMRGGADTGELFF. DNA of the CDR3: TGTGCCAGCATGCGCGGGGGGGCCGACACCGGGGAGCTGTTTTTT.

The V call is TRBV4-3, the J call TRBJ1-2; D is unresolved. Germline-derived CDR1 and CDR2 are LGHNA and YSLEER. V was shortened by 1 base and J by 3 bases, with 15 bases between the two germline ends. This CDR3 has 16 residues. The CDR3, as DNA: TGCGCCAGCAGCCAAGGTGGGCATGGAGGTGACTATGGCTACACCTTC. Its protein is CASSQGGHGGDYGYTF.

J is TRBJ1-4 and V is TRBV5-1; possible D gene TRBD1, 6 bases. CDR1 and CDR2 from the germline V gene are SGHRS and YFSETQ. CDR3 size: 14 residues. V was shortened by 2 bases and J by 4 bases, with 9 bases between the two germline ends. CDR3 in amino acids: CASSFVQGNEKLFF. As DNA, the CDR3 is TGCGCCAGCAGCTTTGTACAGGGTAATGAAAAACTGTTTTTT.

A few counts support this clone. The rearrangement joins TRBV6-6 to TRBJ1-3; the match to TRBD1 covers 7 bases. This CDR3 is 14 amino acids long. Per the germline V gene, CDR1 is MNHNY and CDR2 is SVGAGI (reference sequence). V dropped 2 bases and J dropped 4; count of bases not matched to a gene: 2. The CDR3 sequence is CASSYQGGGNTIYF. CDR3 nucleotide sequence: TGTGCCAGCAGTTACCAGGGGGGAGGAAACACCATATATTTT.

The rearrangement uses TRBV13 and TRBJ1-1; D is unresolved. The germline V gene has CDR1 PRHDT and CDR2 FYEKMQ (reference sequence). The CDR3 is made up of 14 amino acids. Trimming left V 1 base short and J 1 base short, with 7 bases between. The CDR3 protein is CASSLVAGNTEAFF. The CDR3 bases are TGTGCCAGCAGCTTAGTTGCGGGGAACACTGAAGCTTTCTTT.

The chain uses TRBV14 and TRBJ2-4; D is perhaps TRBD2 (5 bases). This CDR3 is 17 amino acids long. Germline V lookup: CDR1 SGHDN, CDR2 FVKESK. The V and J ends lost 5 bases and 0 bases respectively, with 17 bases between them. The CDR3 DNA reads as TGTGCCAGCAGCGGACGACCCGGGATACTAGCCAAAAACATTCAGTACTTC. Residues: CASSGRPGILAKNIQYF.

The chain links TRBV5-4 to TRBJ2-2; 7 bases align to TRBD2. CDR3 length: 18 amino acids. CDR1 and CDR2 (germline): SGHNT, YYREEE (reference sequence). The V and J ends lost 3 bases and 10 bases, in that order; junction bases with no gene match: 21. The CDR3 coding sequence is TGTGCCAGCAGCTCATACAGCCTCTCGCTGACCGCGGGGGAGGAGCTGTTTTTT. This translates into CASSSYSLSLTAGEELFF.

The chain joins TRBV19 to TRBJ1-3; D not certain. The CDR3 runs 13 residues. The germline CDR1 and CDR2 sequences are LNHDA and SQIVND (reference sequence). V was pared by 7 bases and J by 4 bases, with 11 bases between. The CDR3 nucleotides are TGTGCCAGTACCGTACAGTGGGGAAACACCATATATTTT. It specifies CASTVQWGNTIYF.

The chain uses TRBV11-1 and TRBJ2-7, with no clear D. The CDR3 is made up of 13 amino acids. Deletions cut 4 bases from V and 0 bases from J, with 7 bases between. Germline V lookup: CDR1 SGHAT, CDR2 FQDESV (reference sequence). DNA for the CDR3: TGTGCCAGCAGCTCCCAGTTCTCCTACGAGCAGTACTTC. Protein: CASSSQFSYEQYF.